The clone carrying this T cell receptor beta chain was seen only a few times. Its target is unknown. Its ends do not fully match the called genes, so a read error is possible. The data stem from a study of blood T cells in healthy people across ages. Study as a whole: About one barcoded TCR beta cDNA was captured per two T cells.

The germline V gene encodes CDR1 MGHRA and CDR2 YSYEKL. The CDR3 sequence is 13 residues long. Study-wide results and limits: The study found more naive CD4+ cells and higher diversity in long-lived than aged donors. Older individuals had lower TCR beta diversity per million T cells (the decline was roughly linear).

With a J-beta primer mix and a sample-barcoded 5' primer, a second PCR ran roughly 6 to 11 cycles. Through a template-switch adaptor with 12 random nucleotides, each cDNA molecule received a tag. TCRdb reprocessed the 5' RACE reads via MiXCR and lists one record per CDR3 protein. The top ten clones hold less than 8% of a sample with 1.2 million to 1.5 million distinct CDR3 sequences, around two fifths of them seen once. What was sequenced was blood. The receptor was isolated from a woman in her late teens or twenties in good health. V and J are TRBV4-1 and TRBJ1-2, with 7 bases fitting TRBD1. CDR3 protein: CASSQDRVGGYTF. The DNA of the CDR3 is TGTGCCAGCAGCCAAGACAGGGTAGGGGGCTACACCTTC.